The 20 T cell receptor beta chains listed next were all sequenced from one sample in a study of blood T cell repertoires in COVID-19 (dated by TCRdb to about 2020). To prepare the library, the immunoSEQ multiplex PCR assay was applied. Here the immuneACCESS table is served through TCRdb, limited to in-frame sequences with V and J called. Missing clones are a known gap in these copies; in checked studies unresolved V genes cover under half, and the rest lacks a known reason. The sample records 150,000 or so clones, roughly 83% of which are singletons. The top ten constitute approximately 2.9% of the sample. Sequencing was done on a sample of peripheral blood. The receptors originated from a woman in her sixties with acute or convalescent COVID-19.

The rearrangement joins TRBV4-1 to TRBJ2-7; 8 positions match TRBD1. Unmatched junction bases numbered 4, after V lost 1 base and J lost 2 bases. The germline gives CDR1 MGHRA, CDR2 YSYEKL. The CDR3 totals 15 residues. DNA of the CDR3: TGCGCCAGCAGCCAAGGTCCAGGGGGCGCCTACGAGCAGTACTTC. It codes for CASSQGPGGAYEQYF.

The chain joins TRBV7-2 to TRBJ1-3, with 7 bases aligning to TRBD1. CDR1 is SGHTA, CDR2 FQGNSA, per germline. This CDR3 region has 15 residues. V was clipped by 5 bases and J by 0 bases; unmatched bases: 4. CDR3 amino acids: CASSGDSSSGNTIYF. CDR3 nucleotides: TGTGCCAGCAGCGGGGACAGTAGCTCTGGAAACACCATATATTTT.

This chain uses TRBV5-4 with TRBJ2-7; 11 positions agree with TRBD1. V trimming: 4 bases; J trimming: 2 bases; junction bases outside the gene matches: 5. CDR3 length equals 15 residues. In germline, CDR1 is SGHNT, CDR2 YYREEE (reference sequence). CDR3 in DNA: TGTGCCAGCAGCCAAGGGACAGGGGGACCCTACGAGCAGTACTTC. Amino acids: CASSQGTGGPYEQYF.

The chain couples TRBV5-1 to TRBJ1-2, with 10 bases aligning to TRBD1. J was trimmed by 6 bases and V by 4 bases; bases with no gene match: 6. Germline V lookup: CDR1 SGHRS, CDR2 YFSETQ. There are 14 residues in the CDR3. The CDR3 loop is CASSTGQGINGYTF. DNA for the CDR3: TGCGCCAGCAGCACGGGACAGGGGATTAATGGCTACACCTTC.

This clone occurred a few times. The rearrangement joins TRBV5-1 to TRBJ2-1; TRBD2 matches at 8 bases. The CDR3 is 15 amino acids. V shed 4 bases and J 2 bases; nucleotides not matched to a gene: 5. Germline values: CDR1 SGHRS, CDR2 YFSETQ. Here the CDR3 DNA reads TGCGCCAGCAGCCCGGGACTAGTCGCCTACAATGAGCAGTTCTTC. Residues: CASSPGLVAYNEQFF.

V usage is TRBV9 and J usage is TRBJ2-5; TRBD2 aligns across 7 bases. The CDR3 has 16 amino acids. Germline V gene lookup returns CDR1 SGDLS and CDR2 YYNGEE. Trimming cost V 0 bases and J 2 bases; bases outside gene matches: 7. The CDR3, as DNA: TGTGCCAGCAGCGTAGCTACGCAGGGACTACAAGAGACCCAGTACTTC. Translating it yields CASSVATQGLQETQYF.

CDR3: CASSPSWGGSTDTQYF. The CDR3 nucleotides read TGTGCCAGTAGTCCATCCTGGGGGGGGAGCACAGATACGCAGTATTTT. V and J are TRBV19 and TRBJ2-3, with TRBD2 matching over 7 bases. CDR1 is LNHDA and CDR2 is SQIVND in the germline V gene (reference sequence). The CDR3 totals 16 residues. V was pared by 5 bases and J by 0 bases, with 8 bases of the junction left unmatched.

The chain has TRBV29-1 and TRBJ2-7; 7 bases fit TRBD1. The junction had 14 bases not matched to a gene; V was cut back by 6 bases and J by 3 bases. CDR1 is SQVTM, CDR2 ANQGSEA, per germline. CDR3 length equals 15 residues. The CDR3 nucleotides are TGCAGCGTATCCACCGGGACAGCTCTTTTCTACGAGCAGTACTTC. This sequence encodes CSVSTGTALFYEQYF.

The chain uses TRBV19 and TRBJ2-7, with 7 nucleotides matching TRBD1. Germline lookup yields CDR1 LNHDA and CDR2 SQIVND (reference sequence). V gave up 7 bases and J gave up 6 bases; unmatched junction bases: 9. The CDR3 loop spans 13 amino acids. DNA of the CDR3: TGTGCCAGTACTAAAGACAGGGTAGGCGAGCAGTACTTC. Its protein product is CASTKDRVGEQYF. Based on the CDR3 plus reference TRBV19 and TRBJ2-7, the full variable domain is DGGITQSPKYLFRKEGQNVTLSCEQNLNHDAMYWYRQDPGQGLRLIYYSQIVNDFQKGDIAEGYSVSREKKESFPLTVTSAQKNPTAFYLCASTKDRVGEQYFGPGTRLTVT.

This clone occurred once. V and J are TRBV24-1 and TRBJ2-5; D remains unclear. V shed 7 bases and J shed 5 bases, with 13 bases lying between them. The germline V gene encodes CDR1 KGHDR and CDR2 SFDVKD. The CDR3 spans 13 residues. CDR3 residues: CATRSSAGETQYF. CDR3 nucleotide sequence: TGTGCCACCAGATCTTCAGCCGGGGAGACCCAGTACTTC.

V is TRBV18 and J is TRBJ1-5; D perhaps matches TRBD1 (5 bases). There are 15 residues in the CDR3. Germline CDR1 KGHSH, CDR2 LQKENI. V lost 4 bases and J lost 5, with 15 bases in between. The CDR3 nucleotides are TGTGCCAGCTCACGGGGGAGGAGTACTTATCAGCCCCAGCATTTT. The encoded protein is CASSRGRSTYQPQHF. Together with reference TRBV18 and TRBJ1-5, the CDR3 gives the full variable domain: NAGVMQNPRHLVRRRGQEARLRCSPMKGHSHVYWYRQLPEEGLKFMVYLQKENIIDESGMPKERFSAEFPKEGPSILRIQQVVRGDSAAYFCASSRGRSTYQPQHFGDGTRLSIL.

This chain uses TRBV9 with TRBJ1-4; 7 bases match TRBD1. The CDR3 sequence is 16 residues long. With 4 bases clipped from V and 7 bases from J, the junction kept 13 bases outside the gene matches. CDR1 is SGDLS, CDR2 YYNGEE, per germline. The CDR3 region has the DNA TGTGCCAGCAGCCCAAGGACAGGTTCGTCTGGTGAAAAACTGTTTTTT. Translation: CASSPRTGSSGEKLFF.

The chain couples TRBV3-1 (or the pseudogene TRBV3-2) to TRBJ2-1, with 15 bases lining up with TRBD2. Germline CDR1 LGHDT, CDR2 YNNKEL (reference sequence). The CDR3 is 16 amino acids. With 5 bases clipped from V and 13 bases from J, the junction kept 12 bases outside the gene matches. The CDR3 nucleotides are TGTGCCAGCAGCTTACCCGGGACTAGCGGGGGGTCCAGACAGTTCTTC. Translated, it gives CASSLPGTSGGSRQFF.

The chain carries TRBV20-1 and TRBJ1-1; the D is unclear. Trimming left V 6 bases short and J 7 bases short, with 9 bases between. CDR1 DFQATT and CDR2 SNEGSKA come from the germline V gene (reference sequence). The CDR3 runs to 10 residues. This CDR3 reads CSARTSEAFF. Written as DNA, the CDR3 is TGCAGTGCCCGAACAAGTGAAGCTTTCTTT.

V and J are TRBV11-1 and TRBJ1-1; D remains unclear. Trimming removed 5 bases at V and 8 bases at J, with 12 bases between. This CDR3 comprises 12 residues. Germline assignment: CDR1 SGHAT and CDR2 FQDESV (reference sequence). The CDR3 DNA is TGTGCCAGCAGCCCTGGGCCAGAAGAAGCTTTCTTT. It encodes CASSPGPEEAFF.

The chain carries TRBV5-1 and TRBJ1-2, with 8 bases that match TRBD1. Germline CDR1 is SGHRS and CDR2 is YFSETQ. The CDR3 runs 14 residues. The V and J ends lost 6 bases and 4 bases, in that order; junction bases with no gene match: 8. Written as DNA, the CDR3 is TGCGCCAGCACCGCCGGGACAGGAATCTATGGCTACACCTTC. This encodes CASTAGTGIYGYTF.

V and J are TRBV29-1 and TRBJ2-5, with 9 bases matching TRBD1. Germline assignment: CDR1 SQVTM and CDR2 ANQGSEA. The CDR3 loop spans 13 amino acids. Trimming cost V 6 bases and J 7 bases; bases outside gene matches: 9. The CDR3 region is CSVETGGSGTQYF. DNA of the CDR3: TGCAGCGTGGAGACAGGGGGGAGCGGGACCCAGTACTTC. Supplemented by reference TRBV29-1 and TRBJ2-5, the full variable domain reads SAVISQKPSRDICQRGTSLTIQCQVDSQVTMMFWYRQQPGQSLTLIATANQGSEATYESGFVIDKFPISRPNLTFSTLTVSNMSPEDSSIYLCSVETGGSGTQYFGPGTRLLVL.

The chain recombines TRBV5-6 with TRBJ1-1; 7 bases map to TRBD1. The CDR3 loop spans 14 amino acids. Looked up from germline, CDR1 is SGHDT and CDR2 is YYEEEE. V lost 2 bases and J lost 5; bases outside the gene matches: 6. CDR3 amino acids: CASSFMTGSTEAFF. As DNA, the CDR3 is TGTGCCAGCAGCTTCATGACAGGGAGTACTGAAGCTTTCTTT.

This chain connects TRBV19 to TRBJ2-2; TRBD1 agrees at 7 bases. This CDR3 region has 16 residues. J gave up 1 base and V 3 bases, and 5 bases lay outside the gene matches. Germline loops: CDR1 LNHDA, CDR2 SQIVND (reference sequence). This CDR3 reads CASSIYRTGNTGELFF. The CDR3 DNA follows: TGTGCCAGTAGTATTTATCGGACAGGGAACACCGGGGAGCTGTTTTTT.

V usage is TRBV7-2 and J usage is TRBJ2-7, with TRBD1 as a possible D gene (5 bases). Germline values: CDR1 SGHTA, CDR2 FQGNSA. Trimming stripped 2 bases from V and 3 bases from J, with 17 bases between. This CDR3 is built from 16 residues. The CDR3 DNA sequence: TGTGCCAGCAGCTTAAGGGGCTCTCCTGCCTTCTACGAGCAGTACTTC. As protein: CASSLRGSPAFYEQYF.